This TCR beta chain was identified in a study of memory CD4+ T cells and cytomegalovirus serostatus. The assay was immunoSEQ multiplex PCR, and TCRdb's table has in-frame clones only and misses some. The sample shows 28,000 or so clones, approximately 80% of them seen only once. The CDR3 spans 17 residues. J was trimmed by 3 bases and V by 2 bases; bases with no gene match: 9. Germline V gene lookup returns CDR1 SGHDT and CDR2 YYEEEE. The sort gate was single viable CD3+CD4+CD8-CD45RO+ cells for memory CD4+ T cells. Specimen: memory CD4+ T cells from blood. The chain is built from TRBV5-6 and TRBJ2-5, with TRBD2 identical over 11 bases. The sequence came from an adult in good health and CMV-seronegative. The DNA of the CDR3 is TGTGCCAGCAGCTTCCTAGCGGGAGGTCCGGGTAAAGAGACCCAGTACTTC. It yields the protein CASSFLAGGPGKETQYF.